This TCR beta chain comes out of a study of T cells in Graves' hyperthyroidism and ophthalmopathy. CDR3 size: 13 residues. Deletions cut 4 bases from V and 5 bases from J, with 12 bases between. Ophthalmopathy in the patients scored at least 3 on Clinical Activity Score and at least 4 on NOSPECS grade, lasting under 3 months. Diagnoses rested on clinical symptoms, serum thyroxine and TRAb, thyroid ultrasound and orbital computed tomography. Concerning this clonotype itself: Its specificity is unknown.

The TCR beta CDR3 regions underwent amplification using RNA transcripts as the source. The HTBI set primed first-round TCR CDR3 RT-PCR. TCRdb fed the multiplex PCR reads into MiXCR, producing one record per CDR3 protein. This sample has fewer than 650,000 distinct CDR3 sequences, with about 15% found just once. Study conclusions and caveats: Most thyroid clonotypes that were expanded above 0.001 also turned up in blood.

The sequence was collected from a woman in her thirties or forties with Graves' ophthalmopathy. The material sequenced was blood. This chain links TRBV12-3 or TRBV12-4 with TRBJ2-7; possibly TRBD1 for D (6 bases). Written as DNA, the CDR3 is TGTGCCAGCAGTTCAGATCCAGGGGACGAGCAGTACTTC. This encodes CASSSDPGDEQYF.